This TCR beta chain was sequenced in a study of cytomegalovirus exposure and HLA in healthy donors. Study-wide points: TCR beta V- and J-gene trimming, according to a later analysis, was linked to a missense DCLRE1C variant.

There are a few counts of this clone. The antigen is unknown. PCR used 60 Vbeta primers and 13 Jbeta primers. The assay was immunoSEQ multiplex PCR, and TCRdb's table has in-frame clones only and misses some. The profile shows 120,000 or so clones, 17% of them singletons. The V gene's germline CDR1 is SEHNR and CDR2 FQNEAQ (reference sequence). This CDR3 spans 14 amino acids. J gave up 4 bases and V 3 bases, and 3 bases lay outside the gene matches. This receptor was identified in a female donor in good health and CMV-seropositive. Sequences were obtained from PBMCs. This rearrangement joins TRBV7-9 to TRBJ1-2; 9 nucleotides line up with TRBD1. The CDR3: CASSFTGGSYGYTF. The CDR3 DNA sequence: TGTGCCAGCAGCTTTACAGGGGGCAGCTATGGCTACACCTTC.